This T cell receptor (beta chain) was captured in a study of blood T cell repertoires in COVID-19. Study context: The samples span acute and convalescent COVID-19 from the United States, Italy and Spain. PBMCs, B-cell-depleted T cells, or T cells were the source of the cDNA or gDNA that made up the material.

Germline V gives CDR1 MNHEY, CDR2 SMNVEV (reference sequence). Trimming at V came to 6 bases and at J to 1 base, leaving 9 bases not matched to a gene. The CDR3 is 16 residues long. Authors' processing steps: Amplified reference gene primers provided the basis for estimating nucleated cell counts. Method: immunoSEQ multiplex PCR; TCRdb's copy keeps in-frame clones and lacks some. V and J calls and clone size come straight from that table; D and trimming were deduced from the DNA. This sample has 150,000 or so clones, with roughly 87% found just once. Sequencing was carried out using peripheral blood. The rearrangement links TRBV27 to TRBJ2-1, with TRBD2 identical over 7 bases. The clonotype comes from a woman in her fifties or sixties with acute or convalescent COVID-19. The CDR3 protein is CASSFGVGGSYNEQFF. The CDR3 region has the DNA TGTGCCAGCAGCTTTGGGGTCGGGGGGTCCTACAATGAGCAGTTCTTC.